The next 16 T cell receptor beta chains were all read from a single sample in a study of tumor-infiltrating lymphocytes in primary liver carcinoma. Blood RNA originated from unsorted whole blood, with germline DNA additionally extracted. A constant-region primer primed TCR beta cDNA synthesis from about 0.45 ug of total RNA. ARM-PCR, slightly modified, supplied the TCR beta libraries through three nested multiplex PCR rounds. Researchers ran the first two PCR rounds for 9 to 10 cycles each with TRBV1-TRBV30 forward primers and a C-beta reverse primer. TCRdb reanalysed the multiplex PCR reads using MiXCR and keeps one entry per CDR3 protein. The data show approximately 330,000 distinct CDR3 sequences, approximately 64% seen once. Source material: peripheral blood. These TCRs come from a man aged 40-55 years with primary liver carcinoma and hepatitis B virus infection.

Comment on this clonotype: The junction shows a germline mismatch at one end, possibly a read error. The chain combines TRBV11-3 with TRBJ1-1, with 7 bases fitting TRBD1. The CDR3 covers 16 residues. Germline lookup yields CDR1 SGHNT and CDR2 YENEEA. CDR3 bases: TGTGCCAGCAGCTCAACCGGGACAGAGGGTTTCGGTGAAACTTTCTTT. This translates into CASSSTGTEGFGETFF.

There are many counts of this clonotype. The V call is TRBV11-2, the J call TRBJ2-7; 9 bases line up with TRBD2. The ends lost 4 bases at V and 1 base at J; junction bases unmatched: 5. The CDR3 has 15 amino acids. Germline lookup yields CDR1 SGHAT and CDR2 FQNNGV. Here the CDR3 reads CASSSLAGESYEQYF. The CDR3 DNA follows: TGTGCCAGCAGCTCCTTAGCGGGAGAATCCTACGAGCAGTACTTC.

This clonotype was detected many times. V and J are TRBV5-4 and TRBJ2-7; weak D call: TRBD2 (6 bases). Germline values: CDR1 SGHNT, CDR2 YYREEE (reference sequence). This CDR3 comprises 15 residues. V lost 0 bases to trimming and J lost 3 bases, with 13 bases between them. The CDR3 nucleotides read TGTGCCAGCAGCTTGGAGGTAGCGGAAGGCTACGAGCAGTACTTC. Protein: CASSLEVAEGYEQYF.

Details on this clonotype: A clone one base away is much larger, so this may be a read error. V and J are TRBV29-1 and TRBJ2-1, with D perhaps TRBD1 (6 bases). The V and J ends lost 6 bases and 12 bases respectively, with 21 bases between them. Germline CDR1 is SQVTM and CDR2 is ANQGSEA. This CDR3 region has 13 residues. CDR3 nucleotides: TGCAGCGTCGGGTACTATCAGGGGAGTGCGCAGTTCTTC. It encodes CSVGYYQGSAQFF.

A word on this clonotype: The junction differs from germline at one of its ends, possibly a read error. J is TRBJ2-5 and V is TRBV29-1, with no clear D. Germline V CDR1 and CDR2: SQVTM, ANQGSEA. This CDR3 spans 11 amino acids. In DNA form, the CDR3 reads TGCAGCATTGAAAACAACAATGAGCAGTACTTC. This gives the protein CSIENNNEQYF.

This clonotype was seen a handful of times. Possible read error: a much larger clone is one base away. The V and J genes are TRBV5-5 and TRBJ2-3; 12 bases are a match to TRBD2. CDR1 and CDR2 (germline): SGHKS, YYEKEE (reference sequence). The CDR3 runs to 15 residues. CDR3 loop: CTSSPRLAGEDTQYF. DNA for the CDR3: TGTACCAGCAGCCCCAGACTAGCGGGAGAAGATACGCAGTATTTT.

Worth noting for this clonotype: A read error may account for a junction end that differs from germline. The chain has TRBV6-5 and TRBJ1-5; D is unclear. CDR1 is MNHEY, CDR2 SVGAGI, per germline. The CDR3 is 13 amino acids. The CDR3, as DNA: TGTGCCGGCAGTCCGACCCTTCAAACGCCCCAACATTTT. Protein sequence: CAGSPTLQTPQHF.

This chain links TRBV28 with TRBJ2-5, with TRBD1 matching over 8 bases. The CDR3 is made up of 15 amino acids. J gave up 2 bases and V 2 bases, and 4 bases lay outside the gene matches. Germline CDR1 is MDHEN and CDR2 is SYDVKM. The CDR3 loop is CASSLQGARQETQYF. CDR3 DNA sequence: TGTGCCAGCAGTTTACAGGGGGCTAGGCAAGAGACCCAGTACTTC.

This chain uses TRBV4-1 with TRBJ2-2; TRBD2 is a possible D gene (6 bases). The CDR3 length is 17 residues. Germline values: CDR1 MGHRA, CDR2 YSYEKL. The V end was cut by 4 bases, the J end by 1 base, with 16 bases between. The CDR3 bases are TGCGCCAGCAGCCTAGATCGAGATAGCGGGAACACCGGGGAGCTGTTTTTT. Translation gives CASSLDRDSGNTGELFF.

The rearrangement joins TRBV5-1 to TRBJ2-1; 16 bases line up with TRBD2. The CDR3 loop spans 16 amino acids. The V gene's germline CDR1 is SGHRS and CDR2 YFSETQ. Germline trimming cut 4 bases from V and 8 bases from J; bases unmatched to any gene: 6. This CDR3 is CASSDEGLAGGYEQFF. For the CDR3, the DNA is TGCGCCAGCAGCGACGAGGGACTAGCGGGAGGGTATGAGCAGTTCTTC.

A remark on this clonotype: A single base separates this from a much larger clone, so it may be a read error. This chain uses TRBV12-3 or TRBV12-4 with TRBJ2-7; the match to TRBD2 covers 14 bases. The CDR3 length is 15 residues. The CDR3 DNA reads as TGTGTCAGCAGGGTTTCGGGACTAGCGGGAGACGAGCAGTACTTC. It encodes CVSRVSGLAGDEQYF.

V is TRBV10-3 and J is TRBJ2-7; no firm D call. The V end lost 2 bases, the J end lost 11 bases, and 10 bases lay between the germline ends. The CDR3 sequence is 11 residues long. Germline V CDR1 and CDR2: ENHRY, SYGVKD. The CDR3, as DNA: TGTGCCATCAGTGAGCACGGTTTGGAGTACTTC. This translates into CAISEHGLEYF.

At least ten counts were recorded for this clonotype. The chain combines TRBV5-5 with TRBJ2-5, with D maybe TRBD1 (5 bases). Germline V gene data show CDR1 as SGHKS and CDR2 as YYEKEE (reference sequence). This CDR3 spans 16 amino acids. The V gene lost 0 bases and the J gene lost 3 bases, with 15 bases spanning the gap. The CDR3 sequence is CASSLGFSRVKETQYF. In DNA form, the CDR3 reads TGTGCCAGCAGCTTGGGATTTAGCAGGGTTAAAGAGACCCAGTACTTC.

For this clonotype: One end of the junction is discordant with germline, which a read error may explain. The chain has TRBV7-9 and TRBJ1-1; TRBD1 aligns across 7 bases. Germline V CDR1 and CDR2: SEHNR, FQNEAQ (reference sequence). This CDR3 region has 14 residues. The chain's CDR3 is CAGSLQGLDTEAFF. Written as DNA, the CDR3 is TGTGCCGGCAGCCTACAGGGGCTCGACACTGAAGCTTTCTTT.

This clonotype was recorded once. This chain joins TRBV24-1 and TRBJ2-2; no clear D. The CDR3 loop spans 14 amino acids. The V and J ends lost 11 bases and 2 bases respectively, with 14 bases between them. Germline V gene lookup returns CDR1 KGHDR and CDR2 SFDVKD. The DNA of the CDR3 is TGTGCCATTGCCCCCTCCTCAAACACCGGGGAGCTGTTTTTT. Translating gives CAIAPSSNTGELFF.

This chain links TRBV10-3 with TRBJ2-5; D not resolved. Trimming stripped 4 bases from V and 2 bases from J, with 8 bases between. Germline CDR1 and CDR2: ENHRY and SYGVKD. The CDR3 runs to 13 residues. The CDR3 protein is CAISVQRQETQYF. The CDR3 nucleotides are TGTGCCATCAGTGTTCAAAGACAAGAGACCCAGTACTTC.